Each of the 7 T cell receptor beta chains below was sequenced from the same sample in a study of blood T cells in healthy people across ages. For the second PCR, which ran for about 7 to 12 cycles, a sample-barcoded 5' primer and a J-beta primer mix were used. TCRdb re-derived calls from the 5' RACE reads in MiXCR, one entry per CDR3 protein. The sample shows just over 1 million distinct CDR3 sequences, around 45% of them seen only once. The sample was blood. The receptors here all came from a woman aged 55-70 years in good health.

This clonotype occurred a few times. The chain is built from TRBV4-1 and TRBJ1-5; 11 nucleotides align to TRBD1. Trimming removed 3 bases from V and 6 bases from J; junction bases left unmatched: 7. The CDR3 extends over 16 amino acids. CDR1 MGHRA and CDR2 YSYEKL come from the germline V gene. CDR3 sequence (DNA): TGCGCCAGCAGCCAGGGATGGACAGGGGGCAGTCAGCCCCAGCATTTT. Residues: CASSQGWTGGSQPQHF.

This chain uses TRBV20-1 with TRBJ2-7; TRBD2 matches at 7 bases. In germline, CDR1 is DFQATT, CDR2 SNEGSKA (reference sequence). The CDR3 covers 16 residues. Trimming at V came to 1 base and at J to 0 bases, leaving 9 bases not matched to a gene. CDR3 nucleotides: TGCAGTGCTAGAGCTCCGGCGGGAGTCCGCTCCTACGAGCAGTACTTC. Translating gives CSARAPAGVRSYEQYF.

This clonotype was observed a few times. The V call is TRBV5-1, the J call TRBJ2-7; either TRBD1 or TRBD2 may fit D (5 bases each). V shed 4 bases and J shed 0 bases, with 14 bases lying between them. The CDR3 contains 15 residues. Germline V CDR1 and CDR2: SGHRS, YFSETQ. CDR3 coding DNA: TGCGCCAGCAGCCCTGACAGTGGGAGCTCCTACGAGCAGTACTTC. This gives the protein CASSPDSGSSYEQYF.

About this clonotype: With a much larger clone just one base away, this may be a read error. The chain joins TRBV15 to TRBJ2-5; perhaps TRBD2 as D (5 bases). Trimming cost V 2 bases and J 11 bases, with 21 bases left between them. The CDR3 loop spans 15 amino acids. The germline V gene has CDR1 LNHNV and CDR2 YYDKDF (reference sequence). The CDR3 spells CATSRTTSLENEQYF. The CDR3 nucleotides are TGTGCCACCAGCAGAACAACTAGTTTGGAGAATGAGCAGTACTTC.

This clonotype showed up just a few times. An end of the junction does not agree with germline; a read error may underlie this. This sequence joins TRBV7-9 and TRBJ2-5; 11 positions match TRBD2. Germline V gene sequence: CDR1 SEHNR, CDR2 FQNEAQ (reference sequence). The CDR3 spans 14 residues. The CDR3 DNA reads as TGTGCCAGCAGCTCGCTACTAGCGGGAGAGGCCCAGTACTTC. It translates to CASSSLLAGEAQYF.

The CDR3 DNA follows: TGTGCCAGCAGCGCCTCCCGTTACAATGAGCAGTTCTTC. Amino acids: CASSASRYNEQFF. The rearrangement links TRBV9 to TRBJ2-1, with D hard to call. Trimming left V 3 bases short and J 4 bases short, with 8 bases between. Per the germline V gene, CDR1 is SGDLS and CDR2 is YYNGEE. This CDR3 comprises 13 residues.

To note about this clonotype: The DNA is left out, because the CDR3 cannot be placed on it with certainty; the CDR3 is given as TCRdb lists it. The chain carries TRBV5-1 and TRBJ2-7; TRBD1 reflects the table's D call only, with no check against the DNA. Germline values: CDR1 SGHRS, CDR2 YFSETQ. The CDR3 spans 14 amino acids, including both terminal residues. This CDR3 reads CASSFGQGAGERYF.